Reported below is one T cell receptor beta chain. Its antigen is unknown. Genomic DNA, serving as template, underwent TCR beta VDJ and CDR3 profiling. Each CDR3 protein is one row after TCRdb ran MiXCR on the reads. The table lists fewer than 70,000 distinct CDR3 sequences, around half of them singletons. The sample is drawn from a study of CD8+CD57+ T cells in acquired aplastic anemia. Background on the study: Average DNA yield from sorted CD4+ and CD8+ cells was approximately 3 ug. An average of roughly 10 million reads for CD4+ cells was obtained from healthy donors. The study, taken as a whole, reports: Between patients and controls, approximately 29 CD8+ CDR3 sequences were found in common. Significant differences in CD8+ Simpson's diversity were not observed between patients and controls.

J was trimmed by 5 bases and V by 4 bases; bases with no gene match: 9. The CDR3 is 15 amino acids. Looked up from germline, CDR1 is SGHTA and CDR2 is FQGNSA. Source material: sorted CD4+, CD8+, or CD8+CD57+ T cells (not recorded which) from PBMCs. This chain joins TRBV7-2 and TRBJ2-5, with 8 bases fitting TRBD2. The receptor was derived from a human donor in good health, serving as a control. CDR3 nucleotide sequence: TGTGCCAGCAGCTGGATCGGGGGGGTTCGGGAGACCCAGTACTTC. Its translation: CASSWIGGVRETQYF.